This T cell receptor beta chain appears in the sequencing data of a study of spatial heterogeneity in lung cancer. Study-wide results and caveats: One measure, the expanded intratumoral alpha and beta TCR count, tracked tumor mutation counts.

Germline V gives CDR1 MDHEN, CDR2 SYDVKM. The CDR3 is 15 amino acids. The V and J ends lost 6 bases and 2 bases respectively, with 16 bases between them. Comments on this clonotype: The antigen remains undetermined.

The time point here: sample taken at primary tumor resection. TCRdb passed the 5' RACE reads through MiXCR, listing each CDR3 protein once. The profile shows 23,000 or so distinct CDR3 sequences, about 6% of them singletons. The specimen comprised lung tumor tissue, sampled at surgery. The chain combines TRBV28 with TRBJ2-5, with D perhaps TRBD1 (6 bases). This TCR was sampled from a male donor with early-stage non-small cell lung cancer. The DNA for the CDR3 is TGTGCCAGCAGCCGTCCGTCGACAGGACAAGAGACCCAGTACTTC. This codes for CASSRPSTGQETQYF. Full variable domain (missing parts from reference TRBV28 and TRBJ2-5): DVKVTQSSRYLVKRTGEKVFLECVQDMDHENMFWYRQDPGLGLRLIYFSYDVKMKEKGDIPEGYSVSREKKERFSLILESASTNQTSMYLCASSRPSTGQETQYFGPGTRLLVL.